This TCR beta chain stems from a study of CD8+ T cells in alopecia areata. Study-wide findings and caveats: Under tofacitinib, fewer expanded CD8+ clones appeared among the top 100 scalp clones.

Regarding treatment: oral pan-JAK inhibitor, 5-10 mg twice daily. Collected material from alopecia areata patients comprised lesional scalp punch biopsies and peripheral blood. Extracted RNA was reverse transcribed, and the resulting cDNA served as sequencing template. Data came from immunoSEQ multiplex PCR; TCRdb stores just in-frame clones and leaves some out. The data contain approximately 3,100 clones, approximately 80% of them singletons. Trimming cost V 1 base and J 4 bases, with 14 bases left between them. There are 15 residues in the CDR3. CDR1 is LGHNA, CDR2 YNFKEQ, per germline. With regard to this clone: The antigen is not known.

The sample consisted of skin, taken at week 24, from a patient treated with tofacitinib. This receptor was taken from a human donor with alopecia areata. V is TRBV4-2 and J is TRBJ2-7, with D unclear. CDR3: CASSQGSGFAYEQYF. The CDR3 DNA is TGTGCCAGCAGCCAAGGGTCAGGTTTCGCTTACGAGCAGTACTTC.